This TCR beta chain was recorded in a study of T cells in Graves' hyperthyroidism and ophthalmopathy. The study's findings and limits: Ophthalmopathy was predicted by the model a median of 6.5 months ahead of onset.

TCR beta CDR3 regions were amplified from RNA transcripts. When the TCR CDR3 underwent first-round RT-PCR, the HTBI primer set was used. A single record per CDR3 protein comes from TCRdb applying MiXCR to the multiplex PCR reads. The sample gives approximately 700,000 distinct CDR3 sequences, just under 45% of which show up once; more than 7% is in the top ten. The CDR3 loop spans 14 amino acids. Trimming took off 11 bases at V and 7 bases at J, with 18 bases between the two ends. Germline assignment: CDR1 SNHLY and CDR2 FYNNEI. Worth noting for this clonotype: Its matching antigen is unknown.

Exclusions: uncontrolled infection, other autoimmune disease, pregnancy, lactation. Input material: peripheral blood or thyroid tissue (not recorded which). The V gene is TRBV2, the J gene TRBJ1-6; D possibly corresponds to TRBD1 (6 bases). This TCR derives from an adult man with Graves' disease, either hyperthyroidism or ophthalmopathy (not recorded which). For the CDR3, the DNA is TGTGCCTCGGCAGTAGGGGGGCACAATTCACCCCTCCACTTT. Its protein is CASAVGGHNSPLHF.